The 30 T cell receptor beta chains in this list originate from one sample, sequenced in a study of T cells after yellow fever vaccination. TCRdb fed the 5' RACE reads into MiXCR, producing one record per CDR3 protein. The table has some 560,000 distinct CDR3 sequences, around a sixth seen once. The sample was PBMCs, taken 4 to 5 days after the first yellow fever vaccination. The receptor set was obtained from a man younger than 35 who received the YFV17D yellow fever vaccine.

The DNA of the CDR3 is TGTGCCAGCGACTTTGGGCAGTTGGCCCCAGATACGCAGTATTTT. Translation gives CASDFGQLAPDTQYF. The chain recombines TRBV12-3 or TRBV12-4 with TRBJ2-3; no reliable D call. The CDR3 covers 15 residues. The V gene lost 8 bases and the J gene lost 4 bases, with 19 bases spanning the gap.

V usage is TRBV4-3 and J usage is TRBJ1-1; D ambiguous. V was cut by 1 base and J by 5 bases, with 8 bases left in between. From germline, CDR1 is LGHNA and CDR2 YSLEER. The CDR3 runs to 13 residues. CDR3 amino acids: CASSQGAITEAFF. DNA of the CDR3: TGCGCCAGCAGCCAAGGGGCAATTACTGAAGCTTTCTTT.

In this sample, this clonotype turned up a few times. This rearrangement joins TRBV6-2 or TRBV6-3 to TRBJ2-7; no firm D call. The V end was cut by 4 bases, the J end by 3 bases, with 4 bases between. The germline CDR1 and CDR2 sequences are MNHEY and SVGEGT. The CDR3 runs to 11 residues. CDR3 sequence reads: CASSCSYEQYV. The CDR3 DNA follows: TGTGCCAGCAGTTGCAGCTACGAGCAGTACGTC.

The chain employs TRBV6-2 or TRBV6-3 and TRBJ2-2; TRBD1 or TRBD2 may be the D gene (6 bases each). Trimming removed 8 bases from V and 4 bases from J, with 23 bases in between. CDR1 is MNHEY, CDR2 SVGEGT, per germline. CDR3 length: 17 amino acids. This CDR3 is CASGNRAGGTGTGELFF. In DNA form, the CDR3 reads TGTGCCAGCGGAAACAGGGCCGGCGGGACGGGCACCGGGGAGCTGTTTTTT.

The chain has TRBV30 and TRBJ2-7; no clear D. Germline lookup yields CDR1 GTSNPN and CDR2 SVGIG (reference sequence). This CDR3 spans 12 amino acids. Deletions cut 2 bases from V and 1 base from J, with 6 bases between. The CDR3 coding sequence is TGTGCCTGGAGTACGACGTCCTACGAGCAGTACTTC. Its translation is CAWSTTSYEQYF.

This clonotype was detected only a few times. The genes are TRBV25-1 and TRBJ2-2, with D uncertain. Germline CDR1 MGHDK, CDR2 SYGVNS. V lost 6 bases, J lost 3 bases, and 5 bases lay in between. This CDR3 has 12 residues. The CDR3 reads CASSKDTGELFF. DNA for the CDR3: TGTGCCAGCAGCAAGGACACCGGGGAGCTGTTTTTT.

This clonotype was counted many times. The chain combines TRBV7-9 with TRBJ2-1; D gene unclear. Germline V lookup: CDR1 SEHNR, CDR2 FQNEAQ (reference sequence). V gave up 5 bases and J gave up 3 bases, with 11 bases separating them. The CDR3 covers 14 residues. CDR3 nucleotides: TGTGCCAGCAGCCCAGGACGGTTCTACAATGAGCAGTTCTTC. It translates to CASSPGRFYNEQFF.

This clonotype has only a few counts. The chain recombines TRBV20-1 with TRBJ2-6; D perhaps matches TRBD2 (6 bases). Germline V gene lookup returns CDR1 DFQATT and CDR2 SNEGSKA (reference sequence). Trimming left V 1 base short and J 2 bases short, with 9 bases between. The CDR3 has 15 residues. The CDR3 DNA follows: TGCAGTGCTAGAGTGGCGGGGACTGGGGCCAACGTCCTGACTTTC. This encodes CSARVAGTGANVLTF.

This clonotype turned up a few times. The J gene is TRBJ1-1, the V gene TRBV7-8; D is unclear. V dropped 1 base and J dropped 0 bases, with 9 bases sitting between them. Germline CDR1 is SGHVS and CDR2 is FQNEAQ. There are 15 residues in the CDR3. CDR3 bases: TGTGCCAGCAGCTTAGGTCAGCATGTGAACACTGAAGCTTTCTTT. Its translation: CASSLGQHVNTEAFF.

This chain joins TRBV7-8 and TRBJ2-7, with 11 bases matching TRBD1. Germline loops: CDR1 SGHVS, CDR2 FQNEAQ. The CDR3 has 16 amino acids. V was clipped by 4 bases and J by 3 bases; unmatched bases: 8. CDR3 protein: CASSSGQGASLYEQYF. The CDR3 nucleotides are TGTGCCAGCAGCTCCGGACAGGGGGCTTCCCTCTACGAGCAGTACTTC.

In this sample, this clonotype turned up once. V is TRBV20-1 and J is TRBJ2-7; weak D call: TRBD2 (5 bases). Germline-derived CDR1 and CDR2 are DFQATT and SNEGSKA (reference sequence). Trimming cost V 6 bases and J 3 bases, with 9 bases left between them. The CDR3 totals 11 residues. DNA of the CDR3: TGCAGTGCGGAACGGGACTACGAGCAGTACTTC. It translates to CSAERDYEQYF.

The chain couples TRBV4-3 to TRBJ2-3; possible D gene TRBD2, 6 bases. There are 16 residues in the CDR3. V was cut by 3 bases and J by 7 bases, with 20 bases left in between. Germline CDR1 reads LGHNA; CDR2 reads YSLEER. Here the CDR3 reads CASSQVSSVGYNTQYF. The CDR3 DNA is TGCGCCAGCAGCCAGGTCTCTAGCGTGGGGTATAATACGCAGTATTTT.

This clonotype was recorded many times. The chain is built from TRBV20-1 and TRBJ2-7; D possibly corresponds to TRBD2 (6 bases). CDR3 length: 13 residues. Germline assignment: CDR1 DFQATT and CDR2 SNEGSKA (reference sequence). V lost 3 bases to trimming and J lost 5 bases, with 14 bases between them. The CDR3: CSARGVRDHEQYF. The CDR3 DNA sequence: TGCAGTGCTAGGGGGGTGCGGGACCACGAGCAGTACTTC.

This clonotype was seen a few times. This chain links TRBV20-1 with TRBJ1-1; D uncertain. Trimming left V 0 bases short and J 2 bases short, with 13 bases between. The CDR3 is made up of 15 amino acids. Per the germline V gene, CDR1 is DFQATT and CDR2 is SNEGSKA (reference sequence). CDR3 bases: TGCAGTGCTAGAGATAGGGTGGGGAGTAACACTGAAGCTTTCTTT. It codes for CSARDRVGSNTEAFF.

The chain carries TRBV20-1 and TRBJ2-3, with 8 bases identical to TRBD2. The V segment lost 1 base and the J segment 2 bases; nucleotides outside the gene matches: 8. Germline V gene data show CDR1 as DFQATT and CDR2 as SNEGSKA (reference sequence). This CDR3 contains 16 residues. The CDR3, as DNA: TGCAGTGCTAGAGCGAGGGCGGGGGGCCCCACAGATACGCAGTATTTT. It yields the protein CSARARAGGPTDTQYF.

The J gene is TRBJ2-5, the V gene TRBV11-1; 12 bases fit TRBD2. The CDR3 is 16 residues long. The germline CDR1 and CDR2 sequences are SGHAT and FQDESV (reference sequence). Trimming removed 6 bases from V and 7 bases from J; junction bases left unmatched: 12. CDR3 nucleotides: TGTGCCAGCAGTCAAGAGACTAGCGGGGGAAGCGCGACCCAGTACTTC. Encoded protein: CASSQETSGGSATQYF.

This rearrangement joins TRBV6-6 to TRBJ2-3; 9 bases match TRBD1. CDR3 length: 13 residues. CDR1 MNHNY and CDR2 SVGAGI come from the germline V gene (reference sequence). The J segment lost 6 bases and the V segment lost 11 bases, leaving 9 bases of the junction unmatched. The CDR3 region is CASRTGVRDTQYF. CDR3 DNA: TGTGCCTCTCGGACAGGGGTTAGGGATACGCAGTATTTT.

This chain connects TRBV6-1 to TRBJ2-7, with D possibly being TRBD1 or TRBD2 (5 bases each). The germline V gene encodes CDR1 MNHNS and CDR2 SASEGT. The V gene lost 5 bases and the J gene lost 3 bases, with 14 bases spanning the gap. This CDR3 spans 14 amino acids. This CDR3 is CASSPYGTGYEQYF. In DNA, the CDR3 is TGTGCCAGCAGTCCTTACGGGACGGGCTACGAGCAGTACTTC.

The chain is built from TRBV6-2 or TRBV6-3 and TRBJ1-5, with D unclear. The germline V gene encodes CDR1 MNHEY and CDR2 SVGEGT. The V gene lost 0 bases and the J gene lost 5 bases, with 17 bases spanning the gap. This CDR3 contains 17 residues. CDR3 DNA: TGTGCCAGCAGTTACTCCGGGTCGGGTCCTAGATATCAGCCCCAGCATTTT. Translated: CASSYSGSGPRYQPQHF.

The CDR3 DNA reads TGTGCCAGCAGTTACGACCCCGGGACAGCCTACGAGCAGTACGTC. It is translated as CASSYDPGTAYEQYV. This chain joins TRBV6-2 or TRBV6-3 and TRBJ2-7, with 7 positions matching TRBD1. Germline V lookup: CDR1 MNHEY, CDR2 SVGEGT. The CDR3 has 15 residues. V dropped 2 bases and J dropped 2; count of bases not matched to a gene: 6.

The chain links TRBV7-2 to TRBJ2-3, with 9 positions matching TRBD2. Trimming cost V 1 base and J 4 bases; bases outside gene matches: 6. CDR3 length: 16 residues. Germline CDR1 and CDR2: SGHTA and FQGNSA. CDR3 protein: CASSLVLRGGPDTQYF. The CDR3 nucleotides are TGTGCCAGCAGCTTAGTCTTGCGGGGGGGCCCAGATACGCAGTATTTT.

This clonotype turned up a few times. The chain joins TRBV5-1 to TRBJ2-5; no definite D call. V was trimmed by 0 bases and J by 5 bases, leaving 8 bases between them. Looked up from germline, CDR1 is SGHRS and CDR2 is YFSETQ. This CDR3 is built from 13 residues. CDR3 in amino acids: CASSLERWETQYF. As DNA, the CDR3 is TGCGCCAGCAGCTTGGAGAGGTGGGAGACCCAGTACTTC.

The rearrangement uses TRBV7-2 and TRBJ1-1; D call uncertain. CDR3 length equals 12 residues. Trimming took 5 bases from V and 10 from J, leaving 14 bases between them. CDR1 is SGHTA and CDR2 is FQGNSA in the germline V gene. The CDR3 DNA follows: TGTGCCAGCAGCCTGAGTGGGGTTGCAGCTTTCTTT. Amino acids: CASSLSGVAAFF.

The sample holds a few counts of this clonotype. The CDR3 spells CASSFKRVAYNEQFF. CDR3 DNA: TGTGCCAGCAGTTTCAAAAGGGTGGCGTACAATGAGCAGTTCTTC. This chain uses TRBV28 with TRBJ2-1, with unresolved D. The CDR3 consists of 15 residues. Germline CDR1 is MDHEN and CDR2 is SYDVKM. The V end was cut by 3 bases, the J end by 4 bases, with 13 bases between.

In its sample, this clonotype was seen a few times. This chain links TRBV7-2 with TRBJ2-3; 8 bases are shared with TRBD1. The CDR3 covers 16 residues. V lost 6 bases to trimming and J lost 0 bases; unmatched junction nucleotides: 8. CDR1 and CDR2 from the germline V gene are SGHTA and FQGNSA. The CDR3 bases are TGTGCCAGCAGGGCCGGGACAGGTACTAGCACAGATACGCAGTATTTT. Its protein product is CASRAGTGTSTDTQYF.

This clonotype occurred a few times. The V gene is TRBV7-9, the J gene TRBJ2-2; D remains ambiguous. Germline V gene data show CDR1 as SEHNR and CDR2 as FQNEAQ (reference sequence). With 7 bases removed from V and 3 bases from J, the gap between germline ends came to 9 bases. There are 13 residues in the CDR3. CDR3 in DNA: TGTGCCAGCAAGTATAGTTACACCGGGGAGCTGTTTTTT. It encodes CASKYSYTGELFF.

In its sample, this clonotype was seen once. V gene TRBV12-3 or TRBV12-4 combines with J gene TRBJ2-3; maybe TRBD2 (6 bases). The CDR3 sequence is 14 residues long. Trimming cost V 6 bases and J 4 bases, with 14 bases left between them. The CDR3 loop is CASSHLLAADTQYF. CDR3 nucleotide sequence: TGTGCCAGCAGCCACTTACTAGCCGCAGATACGCAGTATTTT.

Ten or more counts support this clonotype. The chain carries TRBV4-2 and TRBJ2-3; D ambiguous. From germline, CDR1 is LGHNA and CDR2 YNFKEQ. Trimming pared 0 bases from V and 5 bases from J, leaving 6 bases between. The CDR3 has 13 residues. CDR3 residues: CASSQDSGDTQYF. CDR3 nucleotide sequence: TGTGCCAGCAGCCAAGATTCTGGAGATACGCAGTATTTT.

This clonotype has at least ten counts. The chain has TRBV5-1 and TRBJ1-5; D is unclear. The CDR3 loop spans 15 amino acids. V lost 0 bases to trimming and J lost 5 bases, with 12 bases between them. Germline CDR1 reads SGHRS; CDR2 reads YFSETQ. The CDR3 DNA follows: TGCGCCAGCAGCTTGGAGGGTTCCGGGGATCAGCCCCAGCATTTT. Amino acid sequence: CASSLEGSGDQPQHF.

J is TRBJ2-1 and V is TRBV5-1; 10 positions agree with TRBD1. V lost 2 bases, J lost 5 bases, and 4 bases stayed unmatched. CDR3 length equals 15 residues. Germline assignment: CDR1 SGHRS and CDR2 YFSETQ. DNA of the CDR3: TGCGCCAGCAGCTTTGCCGGGACAGGGGACAATGAGCAGTTCTTC. It yields the protein CASSFAGTGDNEQFF.